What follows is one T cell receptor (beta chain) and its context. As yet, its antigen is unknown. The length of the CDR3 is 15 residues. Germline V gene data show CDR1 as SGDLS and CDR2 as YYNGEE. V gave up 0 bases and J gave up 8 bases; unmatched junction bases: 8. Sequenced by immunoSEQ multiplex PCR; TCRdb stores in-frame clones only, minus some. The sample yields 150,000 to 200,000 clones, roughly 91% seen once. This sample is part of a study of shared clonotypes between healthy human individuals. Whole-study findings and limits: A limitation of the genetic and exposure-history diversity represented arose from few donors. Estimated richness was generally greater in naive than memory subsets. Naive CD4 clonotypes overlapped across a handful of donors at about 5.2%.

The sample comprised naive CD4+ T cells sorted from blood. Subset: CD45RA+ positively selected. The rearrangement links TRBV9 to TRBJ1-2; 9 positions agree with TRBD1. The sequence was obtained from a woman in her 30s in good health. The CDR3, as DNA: TGTGCCAGCAGCGTAGAAGGGACAGGGCGCCCAGGCTACACCTTC. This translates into CASSVEGTGRPGYTF.